This T cell receptor (beta chain) derives from a study of a mutant IDH1 vaccine in newly diagnosed glioma. For the study at large: Males made up about 60% and females approximately 38% of treated patients, whose mean age was about 37 years.

Time point described: baseline, week 1 (first vaccination visit). Treatment defined: pre-vaccination baseline after standard-of-care therapy. Germline CDR1 SGHKS, CDR2 YYEKEE (reference sequence). CDR3 length: 13 amino acids. Trimming pared 2 bases from V and 2 bases from J, leaving 7 bases between. TCRdb keeps only in-frame clones here, not all; method: immunoSEQ multiplex PCR. The profile shows tens of thousands of clones, 82% of them singletons. The sequence derives from a man in his forties with glioma. Some clones in this sample may be carry-over from other donors' samples. This chain joins TRBV5-5 and TRBJ1-1; D remains unclear. The sample consisted of PBMCs, taken from a glioma patient treated with radiotherapy, temozolomide or both. CDR3 bases: TGTGCCAGCAGCTTTACGGGAAACACTGAAGCTTTCTTT. Protein product: CASSFTGNTEAFF. The full variable domain, in which reference TRBV5-5 and TRBJ1-1 provide the parts outside the CDR3, is DAGVTQSPTHLIKTRGQQVTLRCSPISGHKSVSWYQQVLGQGPQFIFQYYEKEERGRGNFPDRFSARQFPNYSSELNVNALLLGDSALYLCASSFTGNTEAFFGQGTRLTVV.